What follows describes a single T cell receptor beta chain. The CDR3 contains 11 residues. V was shortened by 5 bases and J by 13 bases, with 12 bases between the two germline ends. The V gene's germline CDR1 is MNHEY and CDR2 SVGAGI. Original processing methods: By means of reference gene primer amplification, nucleated cell counts were estimated. Some clones are missing from TCRdb's copy, which holds only in-frame ones; the method was immunoSEQ multiplex PCR. V and J calls and clone size are as listed in that table; D and trimming were resolved from the DNA. The table includes over 45,000 clones, approximately 89% detected once. The sample belongs to a study of blood T cell repertoires in COVID-19. Overall study: Material from acute and convalescent COVID-19 was sourced from the United States, Italy and Spain. The analysed material was cDNA or gDNA that came from T cells, B-cell-depleted T cells, or PBMCs.

The sequenced material came from peripheral blood. This receptor was identified in an elderly woman with acute or convalescent COVID-19. The V call is TRBV6-5, the J call TRBJ2-1; TRBD1 is a possible D gene (6 bases). The CDR3 loop reads CASSTGQSQFF. The CDR3 bases are TGTGCCAGCAGTACCGGACAGAGCCAGTTCTTC.